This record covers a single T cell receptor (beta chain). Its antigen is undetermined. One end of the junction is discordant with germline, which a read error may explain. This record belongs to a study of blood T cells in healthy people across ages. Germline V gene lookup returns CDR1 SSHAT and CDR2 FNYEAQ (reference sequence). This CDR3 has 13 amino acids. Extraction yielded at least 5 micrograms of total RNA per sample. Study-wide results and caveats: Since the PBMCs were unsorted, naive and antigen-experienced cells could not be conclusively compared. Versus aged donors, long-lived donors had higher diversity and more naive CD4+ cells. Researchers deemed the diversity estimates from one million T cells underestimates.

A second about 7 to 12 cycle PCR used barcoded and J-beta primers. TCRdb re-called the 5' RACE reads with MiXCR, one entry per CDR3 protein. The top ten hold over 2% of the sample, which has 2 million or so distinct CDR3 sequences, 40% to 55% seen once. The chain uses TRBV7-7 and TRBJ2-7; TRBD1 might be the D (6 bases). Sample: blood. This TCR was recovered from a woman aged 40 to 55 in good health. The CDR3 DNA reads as TGTGCTAGCAGCTCAGGGGTTTACAATGAGCAGTACTTC. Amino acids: CASSSGVYNEQYF.